This TCR beta chain was sequenced for a study of human T cells and chemical hapten exposure. The overall study: The sensitizer, 2% DPC, was used on roughly 2 cm by roughly 2 cm of upper inner arm skin. A mostly female patient group had alopecia areata, totalis or universalis. All through the approximately 24-week study, the scalp of each patient received diphenylcyclopropenone doses weekly.

This clonotype was seen repeatedly, ten times or more. The length of the CDR3 is 13 residues. Trimming left V 0 bases short and J 9 bases short, with 6 bases between. Germline loops: CDR1 LGHDT, CDR2 YNNKEL (reference sequence). Regarding time point: patch test 2, 6 weeks after DPC sensitization. Sample treatment: therapeutic diphenylcyclopropenone sensitization with weekly scalp DPC. The library gave individual cDNA molecules unique molecular identifiers. TCRdb fed the RACE reads into MiXCR, producing one record per CDR3 protein. Of some 84,000 distinct CDR3 sequences in the sample, less than 11% are singletons; the top ten hold 5%.

The material was whole blood, obtained in connection with sensitization to the hapten diphenylcyclopropenone (DPC). This chain joins TRBV3-1 and TRBJ1-6; D gene uncertain. This clonotype originated in a woman aged 45 to 65 with alopecia areata. Some clones in this sample may be carry-over from other donors' samples. CDR3 sequence: CASSQEPRSPLHF. In nucleotides, the CDR3 is TGTGCCAGCAGCCAAGAACCGCGTTCACCCCTCCACTTT.